This paragraph covers one TCR beta chain sequence. The germline V gene has CDR1 SGHAT and CDR2 FQNNGV. This CDR3 has 15 amino acids. The germline V and J ends were trimmed by 6 bases and 5 bases, with 16 bases remaining between them. The entry originates in a study of T cells after yellow fever vaccination. 5'RACE template switching produced TCR cDNA carrying a universal primer site and UMIs. From the 5' RACE reads, TCRdb called clonotypes with MiXCR, one entry per CDR3 protein. The sample carries about 550,000 distinct CDR3 sequences, about 19% recorded once. The V call is TRBV11-2, the J call TRBJ2-2; D is undetermined. The sequence came from a young man who received the YFV17D yellow fever vaccine. Sample: PBMCs, taken 15 days after the yellow fever booster vaccination. CDR3 sequence reads: CASRSKQTLTGELFF. The CDR3 coding sequence is TGTGCCAGCAGATCAAAACAGACTCTTACCGGGGAGCTGTTTTTT.